The entry below describes one T cell receptor beta chain. Its antigen remains unidentified. These data are taken from a study of OX40 agonist ivuxolimab in advanced cancers. Study as a whole: Melanoma, hepatocellular carcinoma, head and neck or renal cell cancer occurred in dose-escalation patients. The eligibility criteria allowed prior anti-PD-1, anti-PD-L1 or anti-CTLA-4 therapy, and under 50% had some. Study-level results: Expanded clones were, on average, more numerous in CD8+ T cells than in CD4+.

In germline, CDR1 is GTSNPN, CDR2 SVGIG (reference sequence). The CDR3 runs to 14 residues. V was shortened by 5 bases and J by 6 bases, with 16 bases between the two germline ends. The data were produced by immunoSEQ multiplex PCR, yet TCRdb's version contains in-frame clones alone and is incomplete. The sample has 20,000 to 25,000 clones; roughly 84% are singletons. The sequences come from CD4+ or CD8+ T cells sorted from blood, collected in a trial of the OX40 agonist ivuxolimab. This sequence originates from an adult with an advanced solid tumor such as melanoma, head and neck, liver or kidney cancer. The chain links TRBV30 to TRBJ1-4, with D possibly TRBD1 on 6 matching bases. The CDR3 reads CAWQQTGSHEKLFF. The CDR3, as DNA: TGTGCCTGGCAACAGACAGGTTCGCATGAAAAACTGTTTTTT.